Listed below are T cell receptor beta chains from one sample, sequenced in a study of regulatory T cells in long-lasting Graves disease. TCRdb passed the multiplex PCR reads through MiXCR, listing each CDR3 protein once. This repertoire shows 300,000 to 400,000 distinct CDR3 sequences, approximately 15% found once; its top ten account for approximately 30%. The sample was also reused in another study, on T cells in Graves' hyperthyroidism and ophthalmopathy.

The sample in question was peripheral blood mononuclear cells (PBMCs), obtained at new diagnosis, from a patient treated with antithyroid drugs. These TCRs come from a man between 40 and 49 years old with Graves disease. CDR3s include the opening cysteine and the closing phenylalanine or tryptophan. Fields, in order: V gene, J gene, CDR3 protein.

TRBV6-1	TRBJ2-1	CASSDRNNEQFF
TRBV18	TRBJ1-3	CASSPTNQGSGNTIYF
TRBV7-2	TRBJ2-3	CASSLTTSGGLSTDTQYF
TRBV28	TRBJ1-5	CASSTPFRPNQPQHF
TRBV18	TRBJ1-3	CASSSTGRSGNTIYF
TRBV5-1	TRBJ1-5	CASSSLPEQPQHF
TRBV19	TRBJ1-6	CASKATGTGNSPLHF
TRBV28	TRBJ1-4	CASSRDSSNEKLFF
TRBV19	TRBJ2-2	CASSIRKQTNTGELFF
TRBV5-4	TRBJ2-1	CASSFSGISYNEQFF
TRBV28	TRBJ1-4	CASSGASWGRKEKLFF
TRBV5-1	TRBJ2-7	CASSQTGGEYEQYF
TRBV6-1	TRBJ2-7	CASRLRAGNEQYF
TRBV29-1	TRBJ2-2	CSVGGQSTNTGELFF
TRBV30	TRBJ1-1	CAWSVRQGARAFF
TRBV4-3	TRBJ1-3	CASSQGPRSGNTIYF
TRBV7-3	TRBJ2-2	CASSLSRSGELFF
TRBV28	TRBJ1-1	CASSLWATGGHEAFF
TRBV19	TRBJ1-1	CASSMTDNTEAFF
TRBV28	TRBJ2-2	CASSPPGENTGELFF
TRBV7-2	TRBJ2-3	CASSLGNAATQYF
TRBV11-2	TRBJ2-7	CASSLKGFGPYEQYF
TRBV30	TRBJ2-2	CAWSDTGELFF
TRBV12-3/TRBV12-4	TRBJ1-4	CASSLDQINEKLFF
TRBV20-1	TRBJ1-5	CSASQGGQPQHF
TRBV7-9	TRBJ2-5	CASSWPVGAQETQYF
TRBV7-9	TRBJ2-7	CASTPRAGAGEQYF
TRBV28	TRBJ2-5	CASSGNDRGRRETQYF
TRBV25-1	TRBJ2-7	CASSPLGQGSYEQYF
TRBV2	TRBJ2-3	CASSVSPHTQYF
TRBV20-1	TRBJ2-7	CSARAGGGREQYF
TRBV5-8	TRBJ2-1	CASRRLFQHNEQFF
TRBV5-6	TRBJ2-1	CASSLDRMYYNEQFF
TRBV10-2	TRBJ2-3	CASSDPGGVRDTQYF
TRBV5-1	TRBJ2-1	CASSPHDGVQNEQFF
TRBV6-5	TRBJ2-7	CASSYSGGGDEQYF
TRBV11-1	TRBJ2-5	CASSDDRQETQYF
TRBV27	TRBJ2-7	CASSPLDGYEQYF
TRBV3-1	TRBJ2-2	CASSQAATVSNTGELFF
TRBV9	TRBJ2-7	CASSVGRQGVYEQYF
TRBV20-1	TRBJ2-1	CSARDNAGSSYNEQFF
TRBV6-2/TRBV6-3	TRBJ2-7	CASSYHPSEYYEQYF
TRBV13	TRBJ2-5	CASSPPLDRGRETQYF
TRBV29-1	TRBJ2-1	CSVEDGSDNEQFF
TRBV28	TRBJ2-7	CASNSGLEQYF
TRBV20-1	TRBJ1-2	CSAREGRGYTF
TRBV14	TRBJ1-2	CASSPSGTSYGYTF
TRBV7-2	TRBJ2-3	CASSPRGTSGTDTQYF
TRBV5-1	TRBJ2-2	CASSLTGRTGELFF
TRBV12-3/TRBV12-4	TRBJ1-4	CASSLGQGYGKLFF
TRBV19	TRBJ2-1	CASRLTGTGLYNEQFF
TRBV2	TRBJ1-6	CASTPPNSPLHF